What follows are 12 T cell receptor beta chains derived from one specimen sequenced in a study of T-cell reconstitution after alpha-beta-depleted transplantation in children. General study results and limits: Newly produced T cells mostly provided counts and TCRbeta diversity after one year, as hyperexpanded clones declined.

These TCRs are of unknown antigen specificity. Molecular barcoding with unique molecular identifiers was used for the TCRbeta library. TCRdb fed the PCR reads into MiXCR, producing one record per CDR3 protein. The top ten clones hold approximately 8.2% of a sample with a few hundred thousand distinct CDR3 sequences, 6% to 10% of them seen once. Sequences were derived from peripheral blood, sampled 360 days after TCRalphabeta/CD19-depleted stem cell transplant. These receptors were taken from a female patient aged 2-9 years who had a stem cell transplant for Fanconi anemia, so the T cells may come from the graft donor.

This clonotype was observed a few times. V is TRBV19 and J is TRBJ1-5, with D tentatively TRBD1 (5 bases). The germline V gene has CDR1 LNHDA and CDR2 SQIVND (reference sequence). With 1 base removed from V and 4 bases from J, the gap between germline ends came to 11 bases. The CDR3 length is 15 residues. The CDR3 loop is CASSIAGVGNQPQHF. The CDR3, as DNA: TGTGCCAGTAGTATAGCGGGGGTAGGAAATCAGCCCCAGCATTTT.

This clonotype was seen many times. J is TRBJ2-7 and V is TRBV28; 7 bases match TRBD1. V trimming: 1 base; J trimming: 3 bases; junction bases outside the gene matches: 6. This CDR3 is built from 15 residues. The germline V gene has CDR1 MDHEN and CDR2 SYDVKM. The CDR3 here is CASSLSVPGGYEQYF. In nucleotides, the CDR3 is TGTGCCAGCAGTTTATCAGTCCCAGGGGGCTACGAGCAGTACTTC.

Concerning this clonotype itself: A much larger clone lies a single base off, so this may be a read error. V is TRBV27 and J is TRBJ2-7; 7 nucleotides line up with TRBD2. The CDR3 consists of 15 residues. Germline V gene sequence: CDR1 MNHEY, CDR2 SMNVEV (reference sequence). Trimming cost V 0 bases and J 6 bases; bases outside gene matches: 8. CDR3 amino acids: CASSLSFAGDCEQYF. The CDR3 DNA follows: TGTGCCAGCAGTTTATCATTTGCGGGAGATTGCGAGCAGTACTTC.

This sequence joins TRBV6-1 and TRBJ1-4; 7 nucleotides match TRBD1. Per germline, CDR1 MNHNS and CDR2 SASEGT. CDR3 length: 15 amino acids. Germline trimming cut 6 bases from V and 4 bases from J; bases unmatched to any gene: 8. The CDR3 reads CASRERDSINEKLFF. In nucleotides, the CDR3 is TGTGCCAGCAGGGAGCGGGACAGCATTAATGAAAAACTGTTTTTT.

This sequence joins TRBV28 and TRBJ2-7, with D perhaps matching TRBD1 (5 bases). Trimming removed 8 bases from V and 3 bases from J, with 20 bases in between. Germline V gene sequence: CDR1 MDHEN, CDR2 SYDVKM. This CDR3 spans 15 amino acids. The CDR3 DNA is TGTGCCAGCCCACCCCCAGGGTCCCGAAACTACGAGCAGTACTTC. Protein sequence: CASPPPGSRNYEQYF.

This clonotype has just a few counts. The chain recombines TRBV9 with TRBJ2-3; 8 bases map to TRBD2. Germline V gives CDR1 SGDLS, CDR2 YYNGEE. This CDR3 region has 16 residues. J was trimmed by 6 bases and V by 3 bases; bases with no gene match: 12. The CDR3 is CASSALAGASSDTQYF. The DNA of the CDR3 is TGTGCCAGCAGCGCCCTAGCGGGTGCCTCCTCTGATACGCAGTATTTT. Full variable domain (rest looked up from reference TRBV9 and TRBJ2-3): DSGVTQTPKHLITATGQRVTLRCSPRSGDLSVYWYQQSLDQGLQFLIQYYNGEERAKGNILERFSAQQFPDLHSELNLSSLELGDSALYFCASSALAGASSDTQYFGPGTRLTVL.

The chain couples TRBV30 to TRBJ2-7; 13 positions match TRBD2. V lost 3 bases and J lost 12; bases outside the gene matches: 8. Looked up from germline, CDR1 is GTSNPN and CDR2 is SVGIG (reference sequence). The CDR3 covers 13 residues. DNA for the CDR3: TGTGCCTGGAGGACACCGGGACTAGCGGGGTTGTACTTC. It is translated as CAWRTPGLAGLYF.

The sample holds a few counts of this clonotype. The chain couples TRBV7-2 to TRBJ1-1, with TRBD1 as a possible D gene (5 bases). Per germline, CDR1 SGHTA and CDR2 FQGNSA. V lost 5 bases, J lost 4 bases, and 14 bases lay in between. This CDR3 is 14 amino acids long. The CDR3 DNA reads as TGTGCCAGCAGCCAAAACGCAGGGCCCACTGAAGCTTTCTTT. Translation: CASSQNAGPTEAFF.

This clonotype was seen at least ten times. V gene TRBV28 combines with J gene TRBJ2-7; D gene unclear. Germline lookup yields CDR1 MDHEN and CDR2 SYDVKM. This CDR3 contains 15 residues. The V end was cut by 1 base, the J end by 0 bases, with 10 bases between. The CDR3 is CASSLFQASSYEQYF. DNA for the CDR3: TGTGCCAGCAGTTTATTTCAGGCTTCCTCCTACGAGCAGTACTTC.

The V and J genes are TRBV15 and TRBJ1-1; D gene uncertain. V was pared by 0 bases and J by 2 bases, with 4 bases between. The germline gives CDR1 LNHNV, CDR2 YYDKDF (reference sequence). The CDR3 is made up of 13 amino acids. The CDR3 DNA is TGTGCCACCAGCAGAGATATTAACACTGAAGCTTTCTTT. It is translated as CATSRDINTEAFF.

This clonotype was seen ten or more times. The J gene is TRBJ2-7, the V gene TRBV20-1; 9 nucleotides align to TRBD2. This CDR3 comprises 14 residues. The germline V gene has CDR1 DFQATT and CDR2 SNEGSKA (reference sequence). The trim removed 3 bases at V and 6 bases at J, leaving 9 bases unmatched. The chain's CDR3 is CSASRPGGGAEQYF. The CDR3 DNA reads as TGCAGTGCTAGCAGACCGGGCGGGGGGGCCGAGCAGTACTTC.

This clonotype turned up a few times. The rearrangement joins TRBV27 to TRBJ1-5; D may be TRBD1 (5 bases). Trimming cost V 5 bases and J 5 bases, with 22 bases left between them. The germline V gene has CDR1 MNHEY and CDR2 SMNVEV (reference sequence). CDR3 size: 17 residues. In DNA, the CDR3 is TGTGCCAGCAGTCCGGACCCAGCGCGAGGGGCACATCAGCCCCAGCATTTT. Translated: CASSPDPARGAHQPQHF.